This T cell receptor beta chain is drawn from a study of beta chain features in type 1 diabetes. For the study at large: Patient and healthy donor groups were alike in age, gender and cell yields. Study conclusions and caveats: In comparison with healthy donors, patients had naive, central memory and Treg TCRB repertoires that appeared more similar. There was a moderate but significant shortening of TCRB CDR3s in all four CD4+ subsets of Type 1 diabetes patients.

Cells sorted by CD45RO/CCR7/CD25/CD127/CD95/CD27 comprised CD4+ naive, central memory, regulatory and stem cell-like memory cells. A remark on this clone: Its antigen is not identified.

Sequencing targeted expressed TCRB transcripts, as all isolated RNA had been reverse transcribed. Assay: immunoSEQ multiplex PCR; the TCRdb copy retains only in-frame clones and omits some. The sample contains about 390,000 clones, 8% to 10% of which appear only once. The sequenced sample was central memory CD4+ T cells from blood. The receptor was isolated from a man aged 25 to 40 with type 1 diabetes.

CDR3 in DNA: TGTGCCAGCAGCTTGGGGCCACAGGGCCCGCGCAATCAGCCCCAGCATTTT. Encoded protein: CASSLGPQGPRNQPQHF. The gene calls are TRBV5-8 and TRBJ1-5, with D tentatively TRBD1 (6 bases). The CDR3 sequence is 17 residues long. With 0 bases removed from V and 2 bases from J, the gap between germline ends came to 15 bases. Germline values: CDR1 SGHTS, CDR2 YDEGEE.